This T cell receptor beta chain came from a study of shared clonotypes between healthy human individuals (dated by TCRdb to 2019 to 2021). For context, the study as a whole: Two women and a few men aged 18 to 49 years were included in the cohort. To estimate repertoire size and how much clonotype sharing occurs between individuals, the study deeply sequenced the blood TCR repertoires of roughly 5 healthy adults. For each donor, CD4 naive and CD4 memory were each given three plates, CD8 naive was given two plates, and CD8 memory was given one plate. Different laboratories and diverse techniques were used to prepare libraries and sequence TCR repertoires, to increase sequencing depth and limit assay-specific biases. Each donor's leukapheresis produced roughly between roughly 0.85 and 9.5 billion PBMCs. Overall study results and their limits: Pairwise subsampling led to the expectation that sequencing depth would affect the degree of clonotype sharing among donors. When several donors were compared, the shared fraction of clonotypes was about 5% for naive CD4, 3.5% to 4% for naive CD8, more than 2% for memory CD4, and around 0.37% for memory CD8. Estimated clonotype richness was generally larger for naive than for memory subsets. Because the study included only a small number of donors, the genetic and exposure-history diversity represented was limited. Compared with non-shared clonotypes, the clonotypes found in all four sorted-subset donors had higher generation probabilities. Rarefaction of sorted-subset datasets indicated incomplete sequencing despite the large sequencing depth. Sampling was restricted to blood, and TCR repertoires in tissue are likely to differ from TCR repertoires in blood.

This clone was seen a single time. What this receptor recognizes is not known. Base qualities are not provided; no much larger clone lies one nucleotide away. Trimming takes 5 bases off V and 8 bases off J; junction bases not matched to a gene: 9. CDR1 SGHVS and CDR2 FNYEAQ are derived from the germline V gene. The CDR3 covers 14 residues, taking in both the cysteine and the phenylalanine. CDR3 DNA is the only sequence kept; it has 42 bases, read in frame from the first base. For the CD8 naive samples, CD45RO-negative cells were positively selected for CCR7, yielding a CD45RA+CCR7+ population from which TemRA cells were excluded. Healthy HIV-negative adults with no recently reported acute infections or vaccinations were included as donors. Only Caucasian adults living in Nashville, Tennessee, USA were represented among the donors. Blood was collected by leukapheresis, and PBMCs were isolated by Ficoll-Histopaque density gradient centrifugation and then cryopreserved in liquid nitrogen vapor phase. Purity and quantity of every magnetically sorted T cell population were checked by analytical flow cytometry. From each sorted fraction, genomic DNA was isolated and quantified by UV absorbance on a Nanodrop 2000c.

TCR CDR3 regions were amplified from genomic DNA by multiplex PCR using the deep immunoSEQ assay. For each cell subset, the extracted genomic DNA was distributed evenly across all wells of several immunoSEQ 96-well plates, and each plate served as one replicate. For sorted subsets, each replicate PCR was loaded with around 200 ng genomic DNA, equivalent to roughly 30,000 T cell genomes. The purified libraries were quantified using a Qubit 3.0 fluorometer, sized with a Bioanalyzer 2100, and then quantified again using the KAPA Library Quantification kit. A separate single-read 150-cycle Illumina NextSeq 550 flow cell was used to sequence each immunoSEQ 96-well plate. On the authors' methods: Because only junctional sequences without quality scores were contained in the immunoSEQ output, filtering matching that applied to full-length reads could not be performed. To assign V/J genes and CDR3, sequences were annotated using PyIR, a Python wrapper for IgBLAST v1.9, with IMGT germline references. Any read was removed if the V/J assignment was weak (E-value above 1e-6), the CDR3 was missing, or the read contained stop codons, out-of-frame junctions, or ambiguous translated residues. V3J clonotypes were defined as sequences sharing an identical inferred V gene, J gene, and CDR3 amino acid sequence. Percentage overlap between repertoires was computed as shared unique clonotypes divided by the size of the smaller repertoire. Repertoire richness was assessed with RTK rarefaction, the Chao1 estimator, and Recon v2.1 estimates of unobserved clonotypes. Generation probabilities were computed with OLGA for all TCRbeta clonotypes obtained by the gDNA method from several donors. The clones in this table, taken by TCRdb from immuneACCESS, are in-frame only. Not every clone is retained; where verified, under half of the shortfall comes from an unresolved V gene, and the cause of the rest is unknown. Clonal size and the V and J genes are those of that table, whereas D and trimming came from the DNA. Within this sample are fewer than 800,000 clones, with about 92% of them counted one time only. The ten largest make up approximately 24% of the sample.

Input material: naive CD8+ T cells sorted from blood. Interpreted using the paper, the cell subset or site label stands for: CD45RA+CCR7+. The receptor was isolated from a man between 25 and 39 years old in good health. The V and J segments used are TRBV7-6 and TRBJ2-1, with 7 junctional bases fitting TRBD1. The nucleotides are TGTGCCAGCAGCCTCTACGACAGGGTCGATGAGCAGTTCTTC. Its protein is CASSLYDRVDEQFF.